These 3 T cell receptor beta chains were sequenced from one sample in a study of blood T cell repertoires in COVID-19. Profiled with immunoSEQ multiplex PCR; TCRdb holds only in-frame clones, not every one. The profile shows about 73,000 clones, about four fifths of them singletons. The sequenced sample consisted of peripheral blood. The receptor set was obtained from a man in his forties or fifties with active COVID-19.

The rearrangement joins TRBV5-1 to TRBJ1-1, with 8 bases identical to TRBD1. With 4 bases clipped from V and 1 base from J, the junction kept 6 bases outside the gene matches. CDR3 length equals 15 residues. The germline CDR1 and CDR2 sequences are SGHRS and YFSETQ. CDR3 in DNA: TGCGCCAGCAGCCTAGACGGACAGGGGAACACTGAAGCTTTCTTT. Protein product: CASSLDGQGNTEAFF.

There are a few counts of this clone. The chain has TRBV4-2 and TRBJ1-6; 10 bases agree with TRBD1. The germline V gene encodes CDR1 LGHNA and CDR2 YNFKEQ. The CDR3 consists of 14 residues. Unmatched junction bases numbered 7, after V lost 5 bases and J lost 12 bases. The CDR3 spells CASSNPGQGLPLHF. The CDR3 bases are TGTGCCAGCAGCAACCCGGGACAGGGGCTACCCCTCCACTTT.

This chain links TRBV19 with TRBJ2-3, with 14 bases identical to TRBD2. With 5 bases clipped from V and 1 base from J, the junction kept 5 bases outside the gene matches. The CDR3 runs 17 residues. Germline assignment: CDR1 LNHDA and CDR2 SQIVND (reference sequence). CDR3 in amino acids: CASSPMGLAGGTDTQYF. The CDR3, as DNA: TGTGCCAGTAGTCCTATGGGACTAGCGGGGGGCACAGATACGCAGTATTTT.